The 3 T cell receptor beta chains below all came from one sample that was sequenced in a study of T cell responses to AZD1222 COVID-19 vaccine. TCRdb keeps only in-frame clones here, not all; method: immunoSEQ multiplex PCR. The sample lists around 99,000 clones, roughly 86% seen once, with about 4.5% in the top ten. The specimen was peripheral blood, collected 28 days after the second AZD1222 dose. The receptors originated from an adult who received the AZD1222 COVID-19 vaccine.

The rearrangement joins TRBV15 to TRBJ1-5; weak D call: TRBD1 (5 bases). This CDR3 contains 15 residues. The V and J ends lost 1 base and 4 bases respectively, with 11 bases between them. Germline V gene lookup returns CDR1 LNHNV and CDR2 YYDKDF (reference sequence). CDR3 loop: CATSRGGTGNQPQHF. The CDR3 DNA reads TGTGCCACCAGCAGAGGGGGGACGGGAAATCAGCCCCAGCATTTT.

The CDR3 DNA reads TGTGCCAGCAGCTCAACAGGAATTAATGAAAAACTGTTTTTT. Translation gives CASSSTGINEKLFF. The chain is built from TRBV7-9 and TRBJ1-4; D is possibly TRBD1 (5 bases). This CDR3 is 14 amino acids long. V gave up 4 bases and J gave up 4 bases, with 10 bases separating them. From germline, CDR1 is SEHNR and CDR2 FQNEAQ (reference sequence).

V gene TRBV29-1 combines with J gene TRBJ2-7; 7 positions match TRBD1. The CDR3 runs 12 residues. Germline V gives CDR1 SQVTM, CDR2 ANQGSEA. Trimming removed 2 bases from V and 3 bases from J; junction bases left unmatched: 1. The CDR3 spells CSVETGDYEQYF. The CDR3 DNA reads TGCAGCGTTGAAACAGGGGACTACGAGCAGTACTTC.